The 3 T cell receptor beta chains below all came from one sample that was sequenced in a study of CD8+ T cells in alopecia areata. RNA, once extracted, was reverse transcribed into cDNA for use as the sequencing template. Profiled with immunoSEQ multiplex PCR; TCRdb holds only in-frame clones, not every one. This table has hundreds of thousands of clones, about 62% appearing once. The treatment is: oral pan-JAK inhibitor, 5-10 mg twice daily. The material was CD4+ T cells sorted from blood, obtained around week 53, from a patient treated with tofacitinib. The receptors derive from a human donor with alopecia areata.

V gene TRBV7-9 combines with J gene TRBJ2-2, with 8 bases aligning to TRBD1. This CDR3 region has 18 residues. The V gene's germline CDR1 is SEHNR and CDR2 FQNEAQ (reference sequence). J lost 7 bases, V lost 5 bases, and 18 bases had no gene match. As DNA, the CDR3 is TGTGCCAGCAGCCCCCCCCAAGGACAGGGCCCCCTTCTCGGGGAGCTGTTTTTT. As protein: CASSPPQGQGPLLGELFF.

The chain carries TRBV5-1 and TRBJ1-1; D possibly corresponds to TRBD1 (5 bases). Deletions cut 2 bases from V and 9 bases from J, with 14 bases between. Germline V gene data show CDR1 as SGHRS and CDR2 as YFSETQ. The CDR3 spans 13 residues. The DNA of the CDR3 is TGCGCCAGCAGCTTAAACCCGGGACGGAAAGCTTTCTTT. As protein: CASSLNPGRKAFF.

The CDR3 is CASSQGDFTDTQYF. The DNA of the CDR3 is TGCGCCAGCAGCCAGGGGGACTTCACAGATACGCAGTATTTT. The chain carries TRBV4-1 and TRBJ2-3; D is perhaps TRBD2 (6 bases). This CDR3 spans 14 amino acids. The germline CDR1 and CDR2 sequences are MGHRA and YSYEKL. V gave up 3 bases and J gave up 2 bases, with 9 bases separating them.